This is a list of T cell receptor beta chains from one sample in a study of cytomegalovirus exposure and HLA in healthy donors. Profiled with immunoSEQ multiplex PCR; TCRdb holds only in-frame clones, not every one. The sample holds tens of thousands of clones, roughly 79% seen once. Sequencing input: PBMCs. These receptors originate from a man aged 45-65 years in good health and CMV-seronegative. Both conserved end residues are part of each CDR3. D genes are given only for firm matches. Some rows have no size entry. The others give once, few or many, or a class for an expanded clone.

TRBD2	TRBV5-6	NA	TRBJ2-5	CASSLGGGRASETQYF	TGTGCCAGCAGCTTAGGAGGCGGGAGGGCCTCGGAGACCCAGTACTTC
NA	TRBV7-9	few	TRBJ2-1	CASRLTVSSYNEQFF	TGTGCCAGCAGACTCACGGTTAGCTCCTACAATGAGCAGTTCTTC
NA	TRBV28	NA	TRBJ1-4	CASNRASEKLFF	TGTGCCAGCAACAGGGCGTCAGAAAAACTGTTTTTT
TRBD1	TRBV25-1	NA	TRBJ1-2	CASRKTGVENGYTF	TGTGCCAGCAGAAAGACAGGGGTAGAGAATGGCTACACCTTC
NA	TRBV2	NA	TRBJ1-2	CASSDRDNGYTF	TGTGCCAGCAGTGATAGGGACAATGGCTACACCTTC
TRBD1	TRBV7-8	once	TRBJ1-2	CASSLKGDRVMSYGYTF	TGTGCCAGCAGCTTAAAAGGGGACAGGGTTATGAGCTATGGCTACACCTTC
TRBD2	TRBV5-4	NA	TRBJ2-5	CASSVSSGGAGETQYF	TGTGCCAGCAGCGTCTCTAGCGGGGGGGCCGGGGAGACCCAGTACTTC
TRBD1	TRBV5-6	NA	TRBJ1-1	CASIQGALGTEAFF	TGTGCCAGCATCCAGGGGGCCCTGGGCACTGAAGCTTTCTTT
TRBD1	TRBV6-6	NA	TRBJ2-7	CASSYRGTGTYEQYF	TGTGCCAGCAGTTACAGGGGGACAGGGACCTACGAGCAGTACTTC
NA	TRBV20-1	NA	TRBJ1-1	CSASEELEAFF	TGCAGTGCTAGTGAGGAGCTGGAAGCTTTCTTT
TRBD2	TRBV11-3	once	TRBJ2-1	CASSRTSGSYNEQFF	TGTGCCAGCAGTAGAACTAGCGGGTCCTACAATGAGCAGTTCTTC
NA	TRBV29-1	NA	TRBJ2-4	CSVERAAGDIQYF	TGCAGCGTCGAAAGGGCGGCAGGGGACATTCAGTACTTC
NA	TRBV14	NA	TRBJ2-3	CASSRYLSTDTQYF	TGTGCCAGCAGCCGCTATTTAAGCACAGATACGCAGTATTTT
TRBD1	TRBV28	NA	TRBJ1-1	CASRGQGDSNTEAFF	TGTGCCTCCCGGGGACAGGGGGACTCGAACACTGAAGCTTTCTTT
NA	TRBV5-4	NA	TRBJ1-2	CASSITPLRQTNYGYTF	TGTGCCAGCAGCATCACGCCTCTGAGACAGACTAACTATGGCTACACCTTC
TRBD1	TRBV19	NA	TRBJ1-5	CAIGTGNQPQHF	TGTGCCATCGGGACAGGCAATCAGCCCCAGCATTTT
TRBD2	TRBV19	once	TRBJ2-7	CASSIDHLAGSRYEQYF	TGTGCCAGTAGTATAGATCACCTAGCGGGGAGTCGCTACGAGCAGTACTTC
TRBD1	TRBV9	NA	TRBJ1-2	CASSEPTGGHNYGYTF	TGTGCCAGCAGTGAACCCACAGGGGGACACAACTATGGCTACACCTTC
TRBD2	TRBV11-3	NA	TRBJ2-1	CASGLAVYNEQFF	TGTGCCAGTGGACTAGCGGTTTACAATGAGCAGTTCTTC
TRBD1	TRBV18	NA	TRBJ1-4	CASSPMQGAGEKLFF	TGTGCCAGCTCACCGATGCAGGGGGCGGGTGAAAAACTGTTTTTT
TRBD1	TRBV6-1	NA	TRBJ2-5	CASSLTGETQYF	TGTGCCAGCAGTTTGACAGGGGAGACCCAGTACTTC
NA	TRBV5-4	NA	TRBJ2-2	CASSFYQGAGELFF	TGTGCCAGCAGCTTTTATCAAGGGGCCGGGGAGCTGTTTTTT
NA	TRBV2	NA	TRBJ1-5	CASSTRHLSNQPQHF	TGTGCCAGCAGTACTAGACACCTAAGCAATCAGCCCCAGCATTTT
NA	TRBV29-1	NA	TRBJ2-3	CSVAQGTSTDTQYF	TGCAGCGTTGCACAGGGGACTAGCACAGATACGCAGTATTTT